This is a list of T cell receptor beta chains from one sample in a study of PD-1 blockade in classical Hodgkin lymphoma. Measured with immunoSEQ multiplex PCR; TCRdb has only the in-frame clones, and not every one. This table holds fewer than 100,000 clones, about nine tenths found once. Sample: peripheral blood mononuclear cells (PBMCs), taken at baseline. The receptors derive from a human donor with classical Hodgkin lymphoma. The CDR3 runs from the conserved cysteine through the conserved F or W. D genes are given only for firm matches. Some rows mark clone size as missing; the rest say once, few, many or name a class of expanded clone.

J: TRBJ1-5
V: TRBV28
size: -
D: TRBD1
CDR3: CASSPPPGQRSNQPQHF
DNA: TGTGCCAGCAGTCCCCCCCCGGGACAGAGGAGCAATCAGCCCCAGCATTTT

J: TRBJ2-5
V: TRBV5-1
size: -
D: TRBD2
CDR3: CASSTRTSGSGETQYF
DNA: TGCGCCAGCTCTACCCGGACTAGCGGGAGTGGGGAGACCCAGTACTTC

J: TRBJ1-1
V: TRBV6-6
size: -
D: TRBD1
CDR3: CASSYKRRGTDTEAFF
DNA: TGTGCCAGCAGTTACAAGCGGAGAGGGACAGACACTGAAGCTTTCTTT

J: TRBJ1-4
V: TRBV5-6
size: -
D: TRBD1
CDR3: CASSLDAGGEKLFF
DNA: TGTGCCAGCAGCTTGGATGCAGGGGGGGAAAAACTGTTTTTT

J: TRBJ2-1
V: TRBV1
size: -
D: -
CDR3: CTSSQVRGGMDNEQFF
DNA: TGCACCAGCAGCCAAGTTCGGGGGGGGATGGACAATGAGCAGTTCTTC

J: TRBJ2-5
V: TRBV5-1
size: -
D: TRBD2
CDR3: CASSLVLAGGYQETQYF
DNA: TGCGCCAGCAGCTTGGTACTAGCGGGAGGGTACCAAGAGACCCAGTACTTC

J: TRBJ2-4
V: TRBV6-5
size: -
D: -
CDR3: CASSYSGGLAKNIQYF
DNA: TGTGCCAGCAGTTACTCGGGGGGGCTAGCCAAAAACATTCAGTACTTC

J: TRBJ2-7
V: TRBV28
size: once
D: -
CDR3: CASSLMGPPRGRGRYEQYF
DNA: TGTGCCAGCAGTCTAATGGGGCCCCCACGGGGGCGGGGTAGGTACGAGCAGTACTTC

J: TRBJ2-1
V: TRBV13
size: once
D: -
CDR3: CASSLGGSYNEQFF
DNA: TGTGCCAGCAGCTTAGGAGGGTCCTACAATGAGCAGTTCTTC

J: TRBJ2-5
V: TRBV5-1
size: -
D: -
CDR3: CASSLAHITRRFQETQYF
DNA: TGCGCCAGCAGCTTGGCGCATATCACCCGAAGGTTCCAAGAGACCCAGTACTTC

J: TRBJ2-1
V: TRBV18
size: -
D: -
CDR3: CASWKQGTEDEQFF
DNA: TGTGCCAGCTGGAAACAGGGAACTGAGGATGAGCAGTTCTTC

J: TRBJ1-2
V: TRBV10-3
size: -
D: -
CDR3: CAISENGYTF
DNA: TGTGCCATCAGTGAAAATGGCTACACCTTC

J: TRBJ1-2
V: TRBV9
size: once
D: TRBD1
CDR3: CASSPGQGILTF
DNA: TGTGCCAGCAGCCCAGGACAGGGGATTCTAACCTTC

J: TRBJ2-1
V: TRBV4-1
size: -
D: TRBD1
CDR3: CASSQGDRRYNEQFF
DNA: TGCGCCAGCAGCCAGGGGGACAGAAGATACAATGAGCAGTTCTTC

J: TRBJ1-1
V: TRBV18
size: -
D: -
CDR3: CASSETGPREAFF
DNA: TGTGCCAGCTCGGAAACAGGGCCGCGGGAAGCTTTCTTT

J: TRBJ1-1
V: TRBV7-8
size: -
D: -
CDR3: CASAKRGGREAFF
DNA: TGTGCCAGCGCTAAACGGGGGGGGCGCGAGGCTTTCTTT

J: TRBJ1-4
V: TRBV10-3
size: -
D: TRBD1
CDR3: CAISDAGQGAGEKLFF
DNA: TGTGCCATCAGTGACGCGGGACAGGGGGCTGGTGAAAAACTGTTTTTT

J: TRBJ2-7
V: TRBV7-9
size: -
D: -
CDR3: CASSLEQDRFYEQYF
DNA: TGTGCCAGCAGCTTAGAACAGGACCGCTTCTACGAGCAGTACTTC

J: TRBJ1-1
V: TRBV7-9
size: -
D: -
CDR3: CASTSLREVRGTEAFF
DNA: TGTGCCAGCACCTCGCTTCGGGAGGTGCGAGGCACTGAAGCTTTCTTT

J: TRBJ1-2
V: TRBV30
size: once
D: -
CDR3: CAWSANPWLYTF
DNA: TGTGCCTGGAGCGCCAACCCCTGGCTCTACACCTTC

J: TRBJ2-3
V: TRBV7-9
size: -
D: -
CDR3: CASSFMDTQYF
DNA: TGTGCCAGCAGCTTCATGGATACGCAGTATTTT

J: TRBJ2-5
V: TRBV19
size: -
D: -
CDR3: CASTGGAAIETQYF
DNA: TGTGCCAGCACCGGGGGAGCAGCTATCGAGACCCAGTACTTC

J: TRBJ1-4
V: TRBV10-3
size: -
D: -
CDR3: CATGVATNEKLFF
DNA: TGTGCCACCGGGGTTGCAACTAATGAAAAACTGTTTTTT

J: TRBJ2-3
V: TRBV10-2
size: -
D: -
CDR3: CASNQGPDTQYF
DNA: TGCGCCAGCAATCAGGGTCCAGATACGCAGTATTTT

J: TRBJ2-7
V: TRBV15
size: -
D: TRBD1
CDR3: CATSRAGTELYEQYF
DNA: TGTGCCACCAGCAGAGCAGGGACAGAACTCTACGAGCAGTACTTC